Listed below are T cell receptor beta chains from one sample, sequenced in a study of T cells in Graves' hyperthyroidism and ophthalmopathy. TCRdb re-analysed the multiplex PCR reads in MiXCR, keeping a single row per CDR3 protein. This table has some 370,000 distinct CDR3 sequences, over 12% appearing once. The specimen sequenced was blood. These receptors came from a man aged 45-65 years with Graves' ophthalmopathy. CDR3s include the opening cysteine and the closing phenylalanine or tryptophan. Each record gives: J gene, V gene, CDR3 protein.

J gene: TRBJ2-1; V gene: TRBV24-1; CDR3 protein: CATRLHNEQFF
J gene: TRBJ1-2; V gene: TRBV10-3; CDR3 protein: CAISADRGDGYTF
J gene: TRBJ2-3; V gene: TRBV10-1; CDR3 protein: CASSLNQEGADTQYF
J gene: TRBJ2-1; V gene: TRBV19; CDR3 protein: CASSPPNNGRHNEQFF
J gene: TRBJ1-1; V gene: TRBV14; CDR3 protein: CASSQYQTVVAEAFF
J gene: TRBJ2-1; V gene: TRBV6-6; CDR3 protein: CASSYSSSGRNEQFF
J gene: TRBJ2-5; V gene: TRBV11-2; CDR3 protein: CASSLTAYQETQYF
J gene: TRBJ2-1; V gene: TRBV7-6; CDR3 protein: CASSLDGGVGNEQFF
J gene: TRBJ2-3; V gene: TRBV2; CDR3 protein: CASSFSGDDTQYF
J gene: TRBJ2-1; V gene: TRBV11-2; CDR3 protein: CASSLRLAGDGEQFF
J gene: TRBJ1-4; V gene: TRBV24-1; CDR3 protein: CATSDQTGGSEKLFF
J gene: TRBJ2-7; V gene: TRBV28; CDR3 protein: CASSFLAGNYEQYF
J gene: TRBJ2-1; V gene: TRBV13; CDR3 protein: CASSLEFGRGASEQFF
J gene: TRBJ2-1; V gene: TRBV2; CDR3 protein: CASRAGTHNEQFF
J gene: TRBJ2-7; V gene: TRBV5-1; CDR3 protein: CASRGVGGYEQYF
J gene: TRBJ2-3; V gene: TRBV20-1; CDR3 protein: CSARGGISTDTQYF
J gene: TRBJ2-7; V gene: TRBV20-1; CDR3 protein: CSARAPTSAISRRYF
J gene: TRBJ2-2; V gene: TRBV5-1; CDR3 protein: CASSLEAANTGELFF
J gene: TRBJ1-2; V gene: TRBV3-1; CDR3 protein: CASSPGRVEGYTF
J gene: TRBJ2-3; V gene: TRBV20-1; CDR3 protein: CSARDFGVTDTQYF
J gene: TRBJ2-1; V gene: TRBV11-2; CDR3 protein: CASKGREVIFSYNEQFF
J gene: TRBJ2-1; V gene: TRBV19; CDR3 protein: CASSRDTAGNEQFF
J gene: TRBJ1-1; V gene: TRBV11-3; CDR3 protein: CASRENRGRNTEAFF
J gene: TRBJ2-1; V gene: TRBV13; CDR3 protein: CASSIRGGNEQFF
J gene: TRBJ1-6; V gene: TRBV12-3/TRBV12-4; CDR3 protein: CASSLELGGNHNSPLHF
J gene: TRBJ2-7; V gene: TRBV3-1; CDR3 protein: CASSQGLAGASHEQYF
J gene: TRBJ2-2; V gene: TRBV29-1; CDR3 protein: CSVGGASGSSSNTGELFF
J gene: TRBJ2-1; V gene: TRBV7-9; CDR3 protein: CASSLEGWEQFF
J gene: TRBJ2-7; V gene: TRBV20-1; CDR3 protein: CSARALYEREGQIYEQYF
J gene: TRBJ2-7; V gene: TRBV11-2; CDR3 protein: CASSPYTSGTNEQYF
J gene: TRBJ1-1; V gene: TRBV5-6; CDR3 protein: CASSLDRGGLGAEAFF
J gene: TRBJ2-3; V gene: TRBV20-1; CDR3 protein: CSASKSTSGSTDTQYF
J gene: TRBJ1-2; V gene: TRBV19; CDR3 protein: CASTQEGAHYGYTF
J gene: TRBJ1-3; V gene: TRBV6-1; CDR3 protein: CASSESGPAGNTIYF
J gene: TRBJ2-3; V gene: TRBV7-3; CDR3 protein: CVSSHSGSTDTQYF
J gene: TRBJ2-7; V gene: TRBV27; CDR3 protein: CASSLSGLAGNYEQYF
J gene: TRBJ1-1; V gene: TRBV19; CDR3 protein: CASTFDRARTEAFF
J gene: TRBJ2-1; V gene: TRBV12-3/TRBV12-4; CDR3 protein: CASSFGATPHLVF
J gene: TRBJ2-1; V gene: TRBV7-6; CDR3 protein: CASSDELAGGRVEQFF
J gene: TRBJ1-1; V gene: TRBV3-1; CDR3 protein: CASSQPSSGRLNTEAFF
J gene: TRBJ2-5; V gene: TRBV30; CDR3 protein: CAWTRQETQYF
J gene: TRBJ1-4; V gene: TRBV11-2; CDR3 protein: CASSLEWVRREKLFF